These 25 T cell receptor beta chains were all obtained from the same sample, sequenced in a study of T cell repertoires in ileal Crohn's disease. Using immunoSEQ multiplex PCR, the repertoire was profiled, and TCRdb retains in-frame clones only, with some absent. The table shows about 13,000 clones, with approximately 78% occurring only once. The sample's time point: neoterminal ileum biopsy at postoperative endoscopy, about 6 months after surgery. Sequencing was done on a sample of ileal tissue. The receptor source for this set is an adult with Crohn's disease.

This sequence joins TRBV25-1 and TRBJ2-2; 9 positions match TRBD1. Trimming removed 4 bases from V and 7 bases from J; junction bases left unmatched: 4. Germline V gives CDR1 MGHDK, CDR2 SYGVNS. This CDR3 has 14 residues. In DNA form, the CDR3 reads TGTGCCAGCAGTGGGACAGGGGAGAGCGGGGAGCTGTTTTTT. Its protein product is CASSGTGESGELFF.

This clone was counted only a few times. The chain employs TRBV4-2 and TRBJ2-7, with 9 bases that match TRBD2. Trimming at V came to 5 bases and at J to 3 bases, leaving 8 bases not matched to a gene. Germline CDR1 LGHNA, CDR2 YNFKEQ. The CDR3 is made up of 15 amino acids. Here the CDR3 reads CASSSDLAGSYEQYF. The CDR3 DNA sequence: TGTGCCAGCAGCTCAGATCTAGCGGGGAGCTACGAGCAGTACTTC.

The chain carries TRBV28 and TRBJ2-5; 9 bases align to TRBD1. V was clipped by 3 bases and J by 5 bases; unmatched bases: 7. This CDR3 region has 15 residues. CDR1 and CDR2 (germline): MDHEN, SYDVKM. The CDR3 loop reads CASSFDPQGAETQYF. DNA of the CDR3: TGTGCCAGCAGTTTTGACCCACAGGGGGCTGAGACCCAGTACTTC.

About this clone itself: The same CDR3 arises from other DNA sequences in this sample as well. V usage is TRBV7-9 and J usage is TRBJ1-5; 10 positions match TRBD1. The junction had 5 bases not matched to a gene; V was cut back by 4 bases and J by 2 bases. The CDR3 loop spans 16 amino acids. The germline CDR1 and CDR2 sequences are SEHNR and FQNEAQ (reference sequence). For the CDR3, the DNA is TGTGCCAGCAGCTCTTCCGGGACAGGGGGCAATCAGCCCCAGCATTTT. As protein: CASSSSGTGGNQPQHF.

The genes are TRBV2 and TRBJ1-1, with TRBD1 matching 7 bases. V gave up 7 bases and J gave up 5 bases; unmatched junction bases: 4. The CDR3 is made up of 12 amino acids. The germline V gene has CDR1 SNHLY and CDR2 FYNNEI. In DNA, the CDR3 is TGTGCCAGCACCACAGGGGTGACTGAAGCTTTCTTT. The encoded protein is CASTTGVTEAFF.

The gene calls are TRBV9 and TRBJ2-7; D uncertain. The CDR3 covers 13 residues. Germline-derived CDR1 and CDR2 are SGDLS and YYNGEE. V lost 7 bases to trimming and J lost 4 bases, with 15 bases between them. The CDR3 loop is CASYYRVSYEQYF. The CDR3 DNA is TGTGCCAGCTACTACCGGGTCTCATACGAGCAGTACTTC. The full variable domain, rest sourced from reference TRBV9 and TRBJ2-7, is DSGVTQTPKHLITATGQRVTLRCSPRSGDLSVYWYQQSLDQGLQFLIQYYNGEERAKGNILERFSAQQFPDLHSELNLSSLELGDSALYFCASYYRVSYEQYFGPGTRLTVT.

The chain links TRBV25-1 to TRBJ1-1; no clear D. The CDR3 spans 13 residues. Looked up from germline, CDR1 is MGHDK and CDR2 is SYGVNS. The V gene lost 5 bases and the J gene lost 4 bases, with 11 bases spanning the gap. The CDR3 region has the DNA TGTGCCAGCAGTAACGCCGGAGGCACTGAAGCTTTCTTT. This translates into CASSNAGGTEAFF.

This rearrangement joins TRBV5-1 to TRBJ2-2; the D is unclear. The germline gives CDR1 SGHRS, CDR2 YFSETQ. Between the trimmed V and J ends, which lost 3 bases and 5 bases, there was a span of 8 bases. This CDR3 spans 13 amino acids. The CDR3: CASSSSVTGELFF. The CDR3 DNA is TGCGCCAGCAGCTCCTCGGTGACCGGGGAGCTGTTTTTT. Full variable domain (rest looked up from reference TRBV5-1 and TRBJ2-2): KAGVTQTPRYLIKTRGQQVTLSCSPISGHRSVSWYQQTPGQGLQFLFEYFSETQRNKGNFPGRFSGRQFSNSRSEMNVSTLELGDSALYLCASSSSVTGELFFGEGSRLTVL.

The V and J genes are TRBV6-4 and TRBJ2-1, with a possible D match to TRBD2 (5 bases). CDR3 length equals 13 residues. Trimming removed 6 bases from V and 8 bases from J, with 14 bases in between. Germline loops: CDR1 MRHNA, CDR2 SNTAGT. The CDR3 sequence is CASSPGSKDEQFF. DNA for the CDR3: TGTGCCAGCAGCCCGGGAAGCAAGGATGAGCAGTTCTTC.

The V call is TRBV6-7, the J call TRBJ1-3; no reliable D call. TRBV6-7 is reported as an ORF; its role is uncertain. V was clipped by 2 bases and J by 4 bases, with 12 bases between them. The CDR3 sequence is 15 residues long. DNA of the CDR3: TGTGCCAGCAGTTACGACTACGGGATGGGAAACACCATATATTTT. This translates into CASSYDYGMGNTIYF.

Of note for this clone: Other DNA sequences in this specimen translate into the identical CDR3. The chain joins TRBV2 to TRBJ1-2; 9 nucleotides match TRBD1. J was trimmed by 8 bases and V by 6 bases; bases with no gene match: 4. The germline V gene has CDR1 SNHLY and CDR2 FYNNEI. The CDR3 extends over 12 amino acids. CDR3 nucleotide sequence: TGTGCCAGCAGGACAGGGGGAGGAGGCTACACCTTC. Its protein is CASRTGGGGYTF.

The CDR3 reads CASSLDWTGRYEQYF. As DNA, the CDR3 is TGTGCCAGCAGCTTAGATTGGACAGGGAGATACGAGCAGTACTTC. The rearrangement links TRBV7-9 to TRBJ2-7; 8 bases agree with TRBD1. The CDR3 loop spans 15 amino acids. From germline, CDR1 is SEHNR and CDR2 FQNEAQ (reference sequence). Trimming took 1 base from V and 4 from J; bases not matched to a gene: 6.

This chain uses TRBV28 with TRBJ1-2; the D gene is possibly TRBD1 (6 bases). With 8 bases removed from V and 7 bases from J, the gap between germline ends came to 14 bases. The CDR3 totals 12 residues. The germline V gene encodes CDR1 MDHEN and CDR2 SYDVKM. The CDR3 region is CASLRTVGGYTF. DNA of the CDR3: TGTGCCAGCCTACGGACAGTGGGTGGCTACACCTTC.

The chain is built from TRBV2 and TRBJ2-1, with D possibly being TRBD2 (5 bases). Trimming shortened V by 5 bases and J by 9 bases, and 8 bases separated the two germline ends. The CDR3 extends over 11 amino acids. In germline, CDR1 is SNHLY, CDR2 FYNNEI. In nucleotides, the CDR3 is TGTGCCAGCAGTCGGGAAGCTGAGCAGTTCTTC. This codes for CASSREAEQFF.

This chain links TRBV15 with TRBJ2-3; D perhaps matches TRBD2 (6 bases). The CDR3 contains 16 residues. Germline CDR1 LNHNV, CDR2 YYDKDF (reference sequence). The V and J ends lost 4 bases and 2 bases respectively, with 16 bases between them. CDR3 in amino acids: CATSKSAGTPTDTQYF. In DNA, the CDR3 is TGTGCCACCAGCAAATCTGCGGGGACCCCCACAGATACGCAGTATTTT.

A single count supports this clone. This chain links TRBV19 with TRBJ2-6; D is unclear. V lost 9 bases to trimming and J lost 0 bases, with 18 bases between them. CDR1 and CDR2 (germline): LNHDA, SQIVND (reference sequence). The CDR3 consists of 17 residues. Written as DNA, the CDR3 is TGTGCCAGCGCGTCCAACCGACTGAGCTCTGGGGCCAACGTCCTGACTTTC. It yields the protein CASASNRLSSGANVLTF.

The chain recombines TRBV2 with TRBJ1-2, with 8 bases lining up with TRBD1. From germline, CDR1 is SNHLY and CDR2 FYNNEI. The CDR3 loop spans 12 amino acids. V lost 11 bases, J lost 4 bases, and 6 bases stayed unmatched. CDR3 amino acids: CALGQGGYGYTF. The CDR3, as DNA: TGTGCCCTCGGACAGGGCGGCTATGGCTACACCTTC.

The rearrangement links TRBV7-2 to TRBJ2-7; no definite D call. The CDR3 sequence is 13 residues long. Germline CDR1 is SGHTA and CDR2 is FQGNSA. V was shortened by 1 base and J by 7 bases, with 11 bases between the two germline ends. CDR3: CASSLVAGREQYF. The CDR3 region has the DNA TGTGCCAGCAGCTTAGTGGCAGGTAGAGAGCAGTACTTC.

The chain joins TRBV6-1 to TRBJ1-5, with D maybe TRBD1 (5 bases). CDR1 is MNHNS, CDR2 SASEGT, per germline. The CDR3 is made up of 14 amino acids. V was cut by 11 bases and J by 5 bases, with 19 bases left in between. CDR3 bases: TGTGCCGGAGCCGGGGGGGAGGGATATCAGCCCCAGCATTTT. This encodes CAGAGGEGYQPQHF.

This sequence joins TRBV29-1 and TRBJ2-1; 9 positions agree with TRBD2. The V gene end was trimmed by 7 bases and the J gene end by 8 bases; junction bases not matched to a gene: 18. The CDR3 runs to 16 residues. Looked up from germline, CDR1 is SQVTM and CDR2 is ANQGSEA. The CDR3 DNA sequence: TGCAGCGCCGAAGGGCGGGGGGGCGCCCATCTGGATGAGCAGTTCTTC. The encoded protein is CSAEGRGGAHLDEQFF.

Worth noting for this clone: The junction shows a germline mismatch at one end, possibly a read error. The chain uses TRBV7-7 and TRBJ1-6, with D possibly TRBD1 on 6 matching bases. From germline, CDR1 is SSHAT and CDR2 FNYEAQ (reference sequence). CDR3 length: 14 amino acids. The CDR3 spells CASSPDSYNSPLHF. The CDR3 DNA sequence: TGTGCTAGCAGCCCGGACAGCTATAATTCACCCCTCCACTTT.

The V call is TRBV7-2, the J call TRBJ2-1; 11 bases fit TRBD2. The CDR3 contains 13 residues. CDR1 and CDR2 from the germline V gene are SGHTA and FQGNSA. Germline trimming cut 8 bases from V and 7 bases from J; bases unmatched to any gene: 4. The CDR3 DNA is TGTGCCAGCGGAATAGCGGGGGGGAATGAGCAGTTCTTC. Its translation is CASGIAGGNEQFF.

The rearrangement joins TRBV30 to TRBJ1-3; a possible D gene is TRBD1 (6 bases). The V gene lost 4 bases and the J gene lost 0 bases, with 16 bases spanning the gap. Germline V gives CDR1 GTSNPN, CDR2 SVGIG (reference sequence). The CDR3 runs 16 residues. In nucleotides, the CDR3 is TGTGCCTGGACCCCGGTGGGGGACAACTCTGGAAACACCATATATTTT. It translates to CAWTPVGDNSGNTIYF.

The chain combines TRBV19 with TRBJ1-2; TRBD1 aligns across 7 bases. This CDR3 is built from 12 residues. J was trimmed by 8 bases and V by 6 bases; bases with no gene match: 6. The germline V gene encodes CDR1 LNHDA and CDR2 SQIVND (reference sequence). CDR3 protein: CASRTGSKGYTF. CDR3 bases: TGTGCCAGTAGGACAGGGAGCAAAGGCTACACCTTC.

This clone showed up just once. This chain links TRBV6-1 with TRBJ2-7, with D tentatively TRBD2 (5 bases). Germline V gene sequence: CDR1 MNHNS, CDR2 SASEGT. The CDR3 runs to 14 residues. Trimming left V 9 bases short and J 0 bases short, with 15 bases between. The CDR3 here is CASTMDFSSYEQYF. The DNA of the CDR3 is TGTGCCAGTACGATGGACTTTTCCTCCTACGAGCAGTACTTC.